These 3 T cell receptor beta chains came from one sample sequenced in a study of OX40 agonist ivuxolimab in advanced cancers. Sequencing was performed with immunoSEQ multiplex PCR; in TCRdb, only in-frame clones are kept and a portion is missing. The sample carries tens of thousands of clones, around 87% recorded once. Source: CD4+ or CD8+ T cells sorted from blood, taken in a trial of the OX40 agonist ivuxolimab. These receptor sequences come from an adult with an advanced solid tumor such as melanoma, head and neck, liver or kidney cancer.

This clone was seen only once. The V and J genes are TRBV27 and TRBJ1-1; 9 bases are shared with TRBD1. The CDR3 sequence is 14 residues long. Germline CDR1 MNHEY, CDR2 SMNVEV (reference sequence). V trimming: 6 bases; J trimming: 5 bases; junction bases outside the gene matches: 7. DNA of the CDR3: TGTGCCAGCAGCCGGACAGGGGTGGCGACTGAAGCTTTCTTT. Translation gives CASSRTGVATEAFF.

The chain links TRBV14 to TRBJ2-6; 8 bases align to TRBD1. V shed 4 bases, J shed 0 bases, and the junction held 5 bases outside the gene matches. The CDR3 is 17 amino acids. Germline V gene data show CDR1 as SGHDN and CDR2 as FVKESK. CDR3 sequence reads: CASSRRQGSSGANVLTF. The CDR3 DNA reads as TGTGCCAGCAGCCGTAGACAGGGGTCCTCTGGGGCCAACGTCCTGACTTTC.

This clone was picked up one time. V gene TRBV5-6 combines with J gene TRBJ2-7; D call uncertain. Per the germline V gene, CDR1 is SGHDT and CDR2 is YYEEEE. The CDR3 is 11 amino acids. Trimming took 2 bases from V and 2 from J, leaving 2 bases between them. Here the CDR3 DNA reads TGTGCCAGCAGCTTAACCTACGAGCAGTACTTC. The encoded protein is CASSLTYEQYF.